Listed here is a single TCR beta chain. TCRdb's table, derived via immunoSEQ multiplex PCR, lists solely in-frame clones and lacks some. The data show some 80,000 clones, more than 90% seen once. This record comes from a study of T cell changes during pregnancy in multiple sclerosis. CDR3 length: 12 residues. Germline V lookup: CDR1 MNHNY, CDR2 SVGAGI (reference sequence). Trimming took off 9 bases at V and 6 bases at J, with 15 bases between the two ends. This chain joins TRBV6-6 and TRBJ2-7, with D hard to call. The starting material was peripheral blood, obtained in the second trimester of pregnancy. The receptor was derived from a female donor with multiple sclerosis, enrolled in a pregnancy study. In DNA form, the CDR3 reads TGTGCCAGTAGCCCTAGTCCTAGCGAGCAGTACTTC. Its translation: CASSPSPSEQYF.